This TCR beta chain was captured by sequencing in a study of OX40 agonist ivuxolimab in advanced cancers. The method was immunoSEQ multiplex PCR; TCRdb's version includes in-frame clones alone and lacks a portion of them. This table has about 69,000 clones, roughly 87% appearing once. This CDR3 contains 14 residues. Germline CDR1 SNHLY, CDR2 FYNNEI. V was trimmed by 4 bases and J by 2 bases, leaving 9 bases between them. This chain uses TRBV2 with TRBJ2-1; the D gene is possibly TRBD2 (5 bases). This clonotype was sampled from an adult with an advanced solid tumor such as melanoma, head and neck, liver or kidney cancer. Sequenced material: CD4+ or CD8+ T cells sorted from blood, taken in a trial of the OX40 agonist ivuxolimab. The CDR3 DNA reads as TGTGCCAGCAGTGTGTGGGAGCCCTACAATGAGCAGTTCTTC. Its translation: CASSVWEPYNEQFF.